A selection of T cell receptor beta chains follows, all from one sample in a study of blood T cell repertoires in COVID-19. Profiled with immunoSEQ multiplex PCR; TCRdb holds only in-frame clones, not every one. This table holds hundreds of thousands of clones, around nine tenths found once. Sequencing input: peripheral blood. The receptor set was obtained from a man between 60 and 70 years old with acute or convalescent COVID-19. CDR3s include the opening cysteine and the closing phenylalanine or tryptophan. The order of the fields is J gene, clone size, V gene, D gene, CDR3 protein, CDR3 DNA. The D gene is left open where the match is weak. Size tells how often a clone was seen (once, few, many) or the class of an expanded clone, and some rows leave it out.

>TRBJ1-4|-|TRBV7-6|-
CASSLGQAGLEKLFF
TGTGCCAGCAGCTTAGGACAGGCTGGCTTGGAAAAACTGTTTTTT
>TRBJ1-4|-|TRBV18|-
CASSLAGGFATNEKLFF
TGTGCCAGCTCACTGGCCGGGGGATTTGCAACTAATGAAAAACTGTTTTTT
>TRBJ1-3|-|TRBV5-4|-
CASSPSYSGNTIYF
TGTGCCAGCAGCCCTAGCTACTCTGGAAACACCATATATTTT
>TRBJ1-2|once|TRBV9|TRBD1
CASSAGQGNPYGYTF
TGTGCCAGCAGCGCCGGACAGGGGAACCCCTATGGCTACACCTTC
>TRBJ2-3|-|TRBV6-5|-
CASRRGPSTDTQYF
TGTGCCAGCAGGCGGGGGCCTAGCACAGATACGCAGTATTTT
>TRBJ2-7|-|TRBV19|-
CASSRAGLYEQYF
TGTGCCAGTAGCCGGGCAGGGCTCTACGAGCAGTACTTC
>TRBJ2-2|-|TRBV5-1|-
CASSATANTGELFF
TGCGCCAGCAGCGCCACAGCAAACACCGGGGAGCTGTTTTTT
>TRBJ2-5|-|TRBV27|-
CASSLAGAGETQYF
TGTGCCAGCAGTTTAGCGGGGGCGGGAGAGACCCAGTACTTC
>TRBJ1-5|-|TRBV2|TRBD1
CASRDSPGQGPLRSNQPQHF
TGTGCCAGCAGGGATTCACCGGGACAGGGACCGCTAAGGAGCAATCAGCCCCAGCATTTT
>TRBJ2-5|-|TRBV6-2/TRBV6-3|-
CASSYAAGLETQYF
TGTGCCAGCAGTTACGCGGCCGGACTAGAGACCCAGTACTTC
>TRBJ2-1|-|TRBV5-1|-
CASSSPVDNEQFF
TGCGCCAGCAGCTCCCCGGTGGACAATGAGCAGTTCTTC
>TRBJ1-5|-|TRBV19|-
CASRGTGPLRNQPQHF
TGTGCCAGTAGAGGAACAGGGCCCCTCCGGAATCAGCCCCAGCATTTT
>TRBJ1-6|-|TRBV5-1|-
CASSLGGPVANNSPLHF
TGCGCCAGCAGCTTGGGGGGGCCAGTGGCGAATAATTCACCCCTCCACTTT
>TRBJ2-5|-|TRBV7-9|-
CASSLRGSRGEETQYF
TGTGCCAGCAGCTTGAGAGGGTCTCGCGGTGAAGAGACCCAGTACTTC
>TRBJ1-1|-|TRBV18|-
CASSPRGTGYTEAFF
TGTGCCAGCTCACCGAGAGGAACCGGTTACACTGAAGCTTTCTTT
>TRBJ1-3|-|TRBV6-5|-
CASSYSRGSSGNTIYF
TGTGCCAGCAGTTACTCGAGGGGGAGCTCTGGAAACACCATATATTTT
>TRBJ2-1|-|TRBV6-1|TRBD2
CASSEPAGGWSYNEQFF
TGTGCCAGCAGTGAACCAGCGGGGGGGTGGTCCTACAATGAGCAGTTCTTC
>TRBJ1-6|-|TRBV9|-
CASSSEESSYNSPLHF
TGTGCCAGCAGCTCGGAGGAGAGCTCCTATAATTCACCCCTCCACTTT
>TRBJ1-2|-|TRBV5-5|TRBD1
CASSSTGQGYGYTF
TGTGCCAGCAGCTCGACAGGGCAGGGTTATGGCTACACCTTC
>TRBJ1-5|-|TRBV28|-
CASTRPDRNQPQHF
TGTGCCAGCACCAGACCGGACAGAAATCAGCCCCAGCATTTT
>TRBJ2-3|once|TRBV18|TRBD2
CASSQELAVENTQYF
TGTGCCAGCTCCCAGGAGCTAGCGGTGGAGAATACGCAGTATTTT
>TRBJ2-7|-|TRBV10-3|TRBD1
CAIRPGTGDHEQYF
TGTGCCATCAGACCCGGGACAGGGGACCACGAGCAGTACTTC
>TRBJ1-3|-|TRBV3-1/TRBV3-2|TRBD1
CASSHEGQSGNTIYF
TGTGCCAGCAGCCACGAGGGACAGAGTGGAAACACCATATATTTT
>TRBJ2-3|-|TRBV5-6|TRBD2
CASSKTSGNTDTQYF
TGTGCCAGCAGCAAGACTAGCGGAAACACAGATACGCAGTATTTT
>TRBJ2-7|-|TRBV9|TRBD1
CASSVGQGGYEQYF
TGTGCCAGCAGCGTAGGACAGGGGGGCTACGAGCAGTACTTC
>TRBJ2-2|-|TRBV30|TRBD1
CAWSADRAGGELFF
TGTGCCTGGAGTGCCGACAGGGCCGGCGGGGAGCTGTTTTTT
>TRBJ1-6|once|TRBV11-2|TRBD1
CASSGARGTGGPNSPLHF
TGTGCCAGCAGCGGGGCGAGGGGGACAGGGGGCCCTAATTCACCCCTCCACTTT
>TRBJ1-1|-|TRBV6-5|-
CASSYSLGQINTEAFF
TGTGCCAGCAGTTACTCCCTAGGACAGATAAACACTGAAGCTTTCTTT
>TRBJ1-5|-|TRBV19|-
CASRLGQGNQPQHF
TGTGCCAGTAGACTAGGGCAGGGGAATCAGCCCCAGCATTTT
>TRBJ2-3|-|TRBV19|TRBD2
CASSIPRGLAGTDTQYF
TGTGCCAGTAGTATCCCCCGGGGACTAGCGGGGACAGATACGCAGTATTTT
>TRBJ2-1|-|TRBV5-4|-
CASSLLPGLGGEQFF
TGTGCCAGCAGCTTATTACCCGGGCTGGGGGGAGAGCAGTTCTTC
>TRBJ1-2|-|TRBV9|-
CASSVVAGHGYTF
TGTGCCAGCAGCGTAGTAGCAGGGCATGGCTACACCTTC
>TRBJ2-1|few|TRBV7-2|TRBD2
CASSRTSGGPDNEQFF
TGTGCCAGCAGCAGGACTAGCGGGGGACCCGACAATGAGCAGTTCTTC
>TRBJ2-5|once|TRBV27|TRBD2
CASSLAGLRETQYF
TGTGCCAGCAGTTTGGCGGGACTAAGGGAGACCCAGTACTTC
>TRBJ1-3|-|TRBV24-1|TRBD1
CATSSGGSGNTIYF
TGTGCCACCAGTTCAGGGGGCTCTGGAAACACCATATATTTT
>TRBJ2-7|-|TRBV11-2|-
CASSHWAFRRSNEQYF
TGTGCCAGCAGCCATTGGGCCTTCCGACGGTCCAACGAGCAGTACTTC
>TRBJ2-5|few|TRBV5-1|TRBD2
CASRNRGSSGGFEETQYF
TGCGCCAGCCGGAACCGAGGGTCTAGCGGGGGGTTCGAAGAGACCCAGTACTTC
>TRBJ1-4|once|TRBV4-2|-
CASSQVTGVGEKLFF
TGTGCCAGCAGCCAAGTGACGGGGGTGGGAGAAAAACTGTTTTTT
>TRBJ1-2|-|TRBV2|-
CASSEDGALSYGYTF
TGTGCCAGCAGTGAAGATGGGGCCCTATCTTATGGCTACACCTTC